This TCR beta chain is from a study of vaccination and CD4 T cells after COVID-19 (dated by TCRdb to 2022 to 2024). Context from the whole study: SARS-CoV-2 positivity had been established in the convalescent patients by nasal swab PCR, and mild disease was recorded in some 10 of these patients and severe disease in one. In the convalescent cohort there were six males and four females, among whom were two Hispanic individuals, seven Caucasians, two Asians and one multiracial person. Participants got two doses of the Pfizer-BioNTech BNT162b2 vaccine (n=8) or two doses of the Moderna mRNA-1273 vaccine (n=2). Post-COVID blood samples were collected from convalescent patients a median of around 96 days after diagnosis, with a range of roughly 35 to 161 days. Post-vaccine blood samples were collected a median of around 2.5 months after the second vaccine dose, ranging from roughly 13 to 241 days. For stimulating the cultures, overlapping spike peptide pools were used, derived from SARS-CoV-2 as well as from the common cold coronaviruses HCoV-NL63, HCoV-OC43 and HCoV-229E. In control cultures, a CEFX viral epitope pool was used as positive control, an HIV-1 Nef peptide pool was used as negative control, or no peptide was added. In under twelve COVID-19 convalescent patients and a few infection-naive healthy vaccine recipients, researchers compared the spike-specific CD4+ TCR repertoire from before mRNA vaccination with the repertoire from after.

The protocol used for the library was PCR. DNA from cultured CD4+ T cells was subjected to TCR sequencing with the Oncomine TCR Beta short-read assay at the Johns Hopkins FTIC core. Genomic DNA was extracted from the cultured CD4+ T cells with the QIAamp micro DNA kit. Oncomine TCR Beta libraries made from cultured CD4+ T cells were pooled using unique dual indexes and sequenced on an Illumina iSeq 100. Turning to the authors' computational methods: Non-productive sequences were removed, and CDR3s not starting with C, not ending with F or W, or shorter than 7 amino acids were discarded. The MANAFEST web application was used to identify antigen-specific clonotypes by comparing peptide-stimulated wells against reference wells and other culture wells. For a clone to be called positive, the clone needed an FDR below 0.05, an odds ratio above 5, and a productive frequency above 0.1% in at least two of three replicate wells. A clonotype was classed as cross-reactive if the clonotype showed significant expansion both in SARS-CoV-2 spike wells and in at least one common cold coronavirus spike condition. Levenshtein distances (stringdist) and unrooted phylogenetic trees (ape) in R version 3.6.1 were used to assess CDR3 homology. TCRdb reanalyzed the raw reads on its own, using fastp at Q25 for trimming and MiXCR for clone calling, and kept in-frame beta chains. Each entry merges the rows of one CDR3 protein and shows their most common DNA and genes. None of the V and J calls come from the authors' own analysis; TCRdb made them. For this sample the table gives around 11,000 distinct CDR3 sequences, of which less than 35% were detected only once. The ten largest clones add up to 23% of the sample.

Reading the label with the study, this specimen's treatment or condition is: roughly nine-day PBMC culture with coronavirus spike peptide pools or control peptides (ViraFEST assay). The ViraFEST assay, used in the study, expanded antigen-specific T cells with peptide pools and then identified the expanded clonotypes through TCR sequencing. The convalescent patients' positive SARS-CoV-2 PCR tests were from March to December 2020, which was before the Alpha, Beta and Delta variants emerged in the United States. PBMCs were cultured at a few million per well in IMDM supplemented with approximately 5% human AB serum and around 10 IU/ml IL-2, with roughly 9.5 ug/ml peptide pools added. On days 3 and 7, half of the culture medium was replaced with fresh IL-2-containing medium. After 10 days of culture, CD4+ T cells were isolated by negative selection with the EasySep CD4+ T cell isolation kit. Ficoll-Paque Plus gradient centrifugation was used to isolate PBMCs from whole blood, and the isolated PBMCs were then either used fresh or cryopreserved at -140C. In general, triplicate wells were set up for every culture condition.

Overall study outcomes, separate from this receptor: An increase in the median number of SARS-CoV-2-reactive clonotypes from 21 after infection to roughly 39 after vaccination was observed, but the change was not found to be significant. The study included relatively few convalescent patients and did not analyze early timepoints after natural infection. In convalescent patients, a median approximately 86% of post-vaccine SARS-CoV-2-reactive clones were detected only after vaccination, and vaccine-specific priming was suggested by this finding. In convalescent patients, nearly all vaccine-specific clones (304 of 307) were found to be mono-reactive for SARS-CoV-2 spike rather than cross-reactive with common cold coronaviruses.

Concerning this clonotype itself: It has no known antigen specificity. No base-level quality is on record; no much larger clone is a single base apart.

CDR1 and CDR2, looked up from the germline V gene, are MNHNS and SASEGT. Cut back by 4 bases and 6 bases, the V and J ends lie 4 bases apart. The CDR3 starts with the cysteine, ends with the phenylalanine, and has 12 residues. The entry retains the CDR3 DNA only, 36 bases that are in frame from base 1. The sequenced sample was cultured CD4+ T cells from blood. Recombination linked TRBV6-1 to TRBJ1-6, with the D gene not confidently named. This sequence originates from a human donor with COVID-19. This receptor carries the CDR3 CASSVSNSPLHF. The bases read TGTGCCAGCAGTGTCAGTAATTCACCCCTCCACTTT.